A single sample gave rise to the 24 T cell receptor beta chains below, sequenced in a study of spatial heterogeneity in lung cancer (dated by TCRdb to between 2018 and 2021). The library was obtained by 5' RACE. Sequenced using a NextSeq 500. Using fastp at Q25 and MiXCR, TCRdb reprocessed the public reads and kept productive beta chains. Each entry is one CDR3 protein sequence, shown with its most common DNA and genes. A total of about 13,000 distinct CDR3 sequences appear in this sample, approximately 4.8% of them only once. Clones ranked in the top ten supply less than 25% of the sample. Per the publication, the time point label means: sample taken at primary tumor resection. These receptors lack a known antigen. The paper as a whole reports these results and caveats: The tumor nonsynonymous mutation count correlated with the number of expanded intratumoral alpha and beta TCRs.

The sequences come from lung tumor tissue, collected at surgery. The origin of the receptors is a male donor with early-stage non-small cell lung cancer.

This clonotype has at least ten counts. This beta chain is an off-target read within a library intended for alpha chains, so its frequency means little. The V and J genes are TRBV20-1 and TRBJ2-7; 13 bases match TRBD2. CDR1 DFQATT and CDR2 SNEGSKA come from the germline V gene (reference sequence). The CDR3 runs to 13 residues. V was clipped by 5 bases and J by 3 bases; unmatched bases: 1. CDR3 nucleotides: TGCAGTGCTCGGACTAGCGGGGGCTACGAGCAGTACTTC. Its translation: CSARTSGGYEQYF.

This clonotype was counted many times. Because the library targeted alpha chains, this beta chain is an off-target read whose size means little. The V and J genes are TRBV4-1 and TRBJ2-7, with D unresolved. The CDR3 has 15 amino acids. Germline CDR1 reads MGHRA; CDR2 reads YSYEKL. The V and J ends lost 0 bases and 7 bases respectively, with 16 bases between them. CDR3 protein: CASSQEPTAHREQYF. The CDR3 DNA follows: TGCGCCAGCAGCCAAGAGCCAACGGCACACCGAGAGCAGTACTTC.

This clonotype showed up many times. The size of this beta chain means little, since it is a stray read in a library made for alpha chains. The rearrangement joins TRBV5-1 to TRBJ1-1; D gene ambiguous. V gave up 1 base and J gave up 0 bases, with 1 base separating them. The CDR3 covers 12 residues. Germline V gene data show CDR1 as SGHRS and CDR2 as YFSETQ. The CDR3 nucleotides are TGCGCCAGCAGCTTGCTGAACACTGAAGCTTTCTTT. Encoded protein: CASSLLNTEAFF.

At least ten counts were recorded for this clonotype. For a library built for alpha chains, this beta chain is a stray read; little rests on its size. V and J are TRBV7-9 and TRBJ2-2, with D perhaps TRBD1 or TRBD2 (5 bases each). Germline V gene sequence: CDR1 SEHNR, CDR2 FQNEAQ (reference sequence). The CDR3 consists of 13 residues. V gave up 3 bases and J gave up 7 bases, with 9 bases separating them. The CDR3 is CASSFERGGELFF. The CDR3 DNA sequence: TGTGCCAGCAGCTTCGAGAGGGGCGGGGAGCTGTTTTTT.

This clonotype was observed at least ten times. Being off target in a library aimed at alpha chains, this beta chain has a size of little meaning. This sequence joins TRBV20-1 and TRBJ2-7; D gene uncertain. CDR3 size: 12 residues. Germline loops: CDR1 DFQATT, CDR2 SNEGSKA (reference sequence). With 3 bases removed from V and 2 bases from J, the gap between germline ends came to 8 bases. The CDR3 is CSASWTAYEQYF. In DNA form, the CDR3 reads TGCAGTGCTAGTTGGACCGCCTACGAGCAGTACTTC.

By share, this clonotype ranks as medium-sized. Because this beta chain is a stray read in a library intended to capture alpha chains, its abundance should not be given much weight. The rearrangement uses TRBV15 and TRBJ2-1, with 9 bases fitting TRBD1. Germline V gene lookup returns CDR1 LNHNV and CDR2 YYDKDF (reference sequence). Trimming took 0 bases from V and 16 from J; bases not matched to a gene: 4. CDR3 length: 12 amino acids. CDR3 sequence reads: CATSRDRDRVFF. The CDR3 DNA reads TGTGCCACCAGCAGAGACCGGGACAGGGTTTTCTTC.

This clonotype was found many times. Since the library was made to target alpha chains, this beta chain is a stray read and its abundance is not meaningful. The rearrangement joins TRBV7-2 to TRBJ2-3, with 12 bases identical to TRBD2. The CDR3 length is 16 residues. The trim removed 5 bases at V and 4 bases at J, leaving 7 bases unmatched. Germline loops: CDR1 SGHTA, CDR2 FQGNSA. The CDR3 DNA is TGTGCCAGCAGCCCAACCCTAGCGGGGGGGTCAGATACGCAGTATTTT. Encoded protein: CASSPTLAGGSDTQYF.

Relative to its sample, this clonotype is medium-sized. With the library built for alpha chains, this beta chain is off target and its frequency is not meaningful. This chain links TRBV20-1 with TRBJ2-3; D possibly corresponds to TRBD1 (6 bases). Germline CDR1 DFQATT, CDR2 SNEGSKA (reference sequence). Between the trimmed V and J ends, which lost 1 base and 1 base, there was a span of 6 bases. The CDR3 totals 13 residues. The CDR3 DNA follows: TGCAGTGCTAGAGGGACAGGCACAGATACGCAGTATTTT. Protein sequence: CSARGTGTDTQYF.

This clonotype was picked up many times. A library made for alpha chains picked up this beta chain off target, so its size means little. The DNA of the CDR3 is TGTGCCAGTAGCCCATACCAAGGGGTGAACACTGAAGCTTTCTTT. Translation gives CASSPYQGVNTEAFF. V gene TRBV19 combines with J gene TRBJ1-1; D might be TRBD1 (5 bases). The germline V gene has CDR1 LNHDA and CDR2 SQIVND (reference sequence). The V end was cut by 6 bases, the J end by 0 bases, with 14 bases between. This CDR3 has 15 residues.

This clonotype was counted many times. This beta chain is an off-target read within a library intended for alpha chains, so its frequency means little. The chain has TRBV28 and TRBJ2-7; 7 positions match TRBD1. The CDR3 length is 14 residues. V dropped 3 bases and J dropped 6; count of bases not matched to a gene: 8. CDR1 and CDR2 from the germline V gene are MDHEN and SYDVKM. The CDR3 sequence: CASSFTRGQPEQYF. As DNA, the CDR3 is TGTGCCAGCAGTTTTACTCGGGGACAGCCCGAGCAGTACTTC.

This clonotype is deemed medium-sized. The library was prepared for alpha chains; this beta chain is a stray read, so its frequency means little. The chain has TRBV7-8 and TRBJ1-1; no clear D. This CDR3 is 15 amino acids long. Trimming shortened V by 0 bases and J by 1 base, and 9 bases separated the two germline ends. Germline CDR1 is SGHVS and CDR2 is FQNEAQ. The CDR3 protein is CASSLALNSNTEAFF. The CDR3 DNA reads TGTGCCAGCAGCTTAGCGCTAAATTCGAACACTGAAGCTTTCTTT.

The sample holds a few counts of this clonotype. This beta chain is an unintended read in a library built for alpha chains; its size means little. The chain employs TRBV18 and TRBJ2-3; 8 bases fit TRBD1. V dropped 5 bases and J dropped 3; count of bases not matched to a gene: 7. CDR3 length equals 15 residues. Germline values: CDR1 KGHSH, CDR2 LQKENI. CDR3 nucleotides: TGTGCCAGCTCATCCTGGACAGGGCAGACAGATACGCAGTATTTT. Its protein is CASSSWTGQTDTQYF.

This clonotype was detected many times. This beta chain is a stray sequence in a library constructed for alpha chains; its clone size is not meaningful. This chain links TRBV7-8 with TRBJ1-1, with D possibly TRBD1 on 5 matching bases. V dropped 3 bases and J dropped 7 bases, with 15 bases sitting between them. This CDR3 spans 14 amino acids. Germline V CDR1 and CDR2: SGHVS, FQNEAQ. CDR3 coding DNA: TGTGCCAGCAGCTTCCCCATCGGACACAATGAAGCTTTCTTT. It translates to CASSFPIGHNEAFF.

This clonotype was counted between two and nine times. This beta chain is a stray sequence in a library constructed for alpha chains; its clone size is not meaningful. The J gene is TRBJ1-5, the V gene TRBV5-5; D may be TRBD1 (6 bases). Germline assignment: CDR1 SGHKS and CDR2 YYEKEE (reference sequence). The CDR3 length is 14 residues. V was trimmed by 1 base and J by 6 bases, leaving 11 bases between them. CDR3 DNA: TGTGCCAGCAGCTTGTCCAGGGGCAGTCAGCCCCAGCATTTT. It specifies CASSLSRGSQPQHF.

On this clonotype: This beta chain lies outside the target of a library built for alpha chains; its clone size means little. This chain links TRBV18 with TRBJ2-1; tentative D call: TRBD2 (7 bases). Trimming cost V 3 bases and J 5 bases, with 11 bases left between them. The V gene's germline CDR1 is KGHSH and CDR2 LQKENI. The CDR3 runs 14 residues. CDR3 sequence: CASSPGGDNNEQFF. The DNA for the CDR3 is TGTGCCAGCTCACCTGGGGGGGACAACAATGAGCAGTTCTTC.

This clonotype has ten or more counts. The library was designed around alpha chains, so this beta chain is a stray read whose abundance carries little weight. The V call is TRBV11-2, the J call TRBJ2-4; D assignment may be TRBD1 or TRBD2 (5 bases each). Trimming took 4 bases from V and 8 from J, leaving 24 bases between them. CDR3 length: 17 residues. Germline CDR1 and CDR2: SGHAT and FQNNGV. CDR3 loop: CASSSTLGTELADIQYF. Here the CDR3 DNA reads TGTGCCAGCAGCTCAACACTTGGGACGGAGCTCGCGGACATTCAGTACTTC.

This clonotype was found many times. This beta chain is an off-target read within a library intended for alpha chains, so its frequency means little. The rearrangement uses TRBV12-3 or TRBV12-4 and TRBJ1-2, with D uncertain. This CDR3 is 13 amino acids long. The V gene lost 4 bases and the J gene lost 3 bases, with 9 bases spanning the gap. Here the CDR3 DNA reads TGTGCCAGCAGTTCGCAAGTCTACTATGGCTACACCTTC. It is translated as CASSSQVYYGYTF.

This clonotype was seen ten or more times. Since it is a stray read in a library aimed at alpha chains, this beta chain has a size that is not meaningful. The V call is TRBV7-9, the J call TRBJ2-7; D may be TRBD1 (6 bases). The germline V gene encodes CDR1 SEHNR and CDR2 FQNEAQ (reference sequence). Trimming shortened V by 3 bases and J by 2 bases, and 14 bases separated the two germline ends. The CDR3 covers 15 residues. CDR3 sequence reads: CASSFGQTTPYEQYF. The CDR3 coding sequence is TGTGCCAGCAGCTTTGGACAGACTACACCCTACGAGCAGTACTTC.

This clonotype was detected many times. The size of this beta chain means little, since it is a stray read in a library made for alpha chains. The chain has TRBV6-1 and TRBJ2-3; D is undetermined. In germline, CDR1 is MNHNS, CDR2 SASEGT. V was cut by 1 base and J by 0 bases, with 11 bases left in between. CDR3 length equals 16 residues. The chain's CDR3 is CASSEDKYPSTDTQYF. CDR3 nucleotide sequence: TGTGCCAGCAGTGAAGACAAGTACCCTAGCACAGATACGCAGTATTTT.

This clonotype has at least ten counts. Since the library was made to target alpha chains, this beta chain is a stray read and its abundance is not meaningful. V gene TRBV20-1 combines with J gene TRBJ2-3; D not certain. V shed 1 base and J shed 2 bases, with 10 bases lying between them. Per germline, CDR1 DFQATT and CDR2 SNEGSKA (reference sequence). CDR3 length equals 14 residues. The CDR3 loop is CSARVDPSTDTQYF. The CDR3 bases are TGCAGTGCTAGAGTTGACCCGTCCACAGATACGCAGTATTTT.

This clonotype appeared many times. This beta chain slipped into a library made for alpha chains as a stray read, so its size is not meaningful. This chain links TRBV9 with TRBJ2-5; D is ambiguous. CDR3 length: 19 residues. CDR1 and CDR2 from the germline V gene are SGDLS and YYNGEE. V was clipped by 1 base and J by 3 bases, with 25 bases between them. The DNA of the CDR3 is TGTGCCAGCAGCGTATTAGACCGCCCTCCAAATCGAGACAAAGAGACCCAGTACTTC. Encoded protein: CASSVLDRPPNRDKETQYF.

Many counts were recorded for this clonotype. This beta chain came through as a stray read in a library set up for alpha chains, and its size says little. J is TRBJ2-4 and V is TRBV6-6; a possible D gene is TRBD1 (5 bases). The CDR3 sequence is 13 residues long. Germline CDR1 MNHNY, CDR2 SVGAGI (reference sequence). Deletions cut 5 bases from V and 9 bases from J, with 14 bases between. For the CDR3, the DNA is TGTGCCAGCAGTCAAGGGGATCGGGTCATTCAGTACTTC. This translates into CASSQGDRVIQYF.

This clonotype came up many times. This beta chain represents an off-target read in a library built for alpha chains; its size is of limited meaning. V and J are TRBV20-1 and TRBJ1-3; no firm D call. The CDR3 loop spans 12 amino acids. Germline CDR1 and CDR2: DFQATT and SNEGSKA (reference sequence). Trimming took 1 base from V and 4 from J, leaving 5 bases between them. Here the CDR3 DNA reads TGCAGTGCTAGAGGCCTAGGAAACACCATATATTTT. Protein: CSARGLGNTIYF.

This clonotype was detected ten times or more. In a library made to pick up alpha chains, this beta chain is a stray read with a size that means little. The V call is TRBV29-1, the J call TRBJ1-1; D is uncertain. V lost 8 bases, J lost 3 bases, and 16 bases lay in between. The germline V gene has CDR1 SQVTM and CDR2 ANQGSEA. This CDR3 is 13 amino acids long. The DNA for the CDR3 is TGCAGCACTCTGCGCGGGCCGGACACTGAAGCTTTCTTT. Encoded protein: CSTLRGPDTEAFF.